The rows below give T cell receptor beta chains drawn from one sample of a study of beta chain features in type 1 diabetes. Generated by immunoSEQ multiplex PCR, the TCRdb table keeps only in-frame clones and is missing some. The table has around 130,000 clones, around 8.8% seen once. The material sequenced was central memory CD4+ T cells from blood. The receptors were gathered from a man under 40 with type 1 diabetes. CDR3s include the opening cysteine and the closing phenylalanine or tryptophan. D genes are given only for firm matches. Expanded clones are given a class, and other clones once, few, many or no size at all.

V gene,J gene,D gene,clone size,CDR3 DNA,CDR3 protein
TRBV19,TRBJ2-5,TRBD1,.,TGTGCCAGTAGACGGATGGACAGGGAGGAAGAGACCCAGTACTTC,CASRRMDREEETQYF
TRBV28,TRBJ1-2,.,few,TGTGCCAGCAGTTTGGAGGGCGAGGCGAACTATGGCTACACCTTC,CASSLEGEANYGYTF
TRBV7-2,TRBJ1-1,.,.,TGTGCCAGCAGTTACAGGATCAGCACTGAAGCTTTCTTT,CASSYRISTEAFF
TRBV15,TRBJ2-3,.,few,TGTGCCACCAGCAGAGAGGCAACTAGCCGCCCAGATACGCAGTATTTT,CATSREATSRPDTQYF
TRBV7-2,TRBJ2-7,.,few,TGTGCCAGCAGCCTTTGGGGGGGCACTAACTCCTACGAGCAGTACTTC,CASSLWGGTNSYEQYF
TRBV5-1,TRBJ2-5,TRBD2,.,TGCGCCAGCAGCTTGCTGGCTAGCGGGGGGTCGGACCAAGAGACCCAGTACTTC,CASSLLASGGSDQETQYF
TRBV28,TRBJ2-1,TRBD1,.,TGTGCCAGCAGTACGACAGGGGTGGAACAGTTCTTC,CASSTTGVEQFF
TRBV11-2,TRBJ2-5,.,.,TGTGCCAGCAGCCGCCCAGGGAGGGAGACCCAGTACTTC,CASSRPGRETQYF
TRBV7-6,TRBJ2-7,TRBD2,many,TGTGCCAGCAGCTTAACTAGCGGGGGGGCCTACGAGCAGTACTTC,CASSLTSGGAYEQYF
TRBV5-4,TRBJ2-5,.,.,TGTGCCAGCAGCTTGGGACCGCTAGCCCCTGGTGAGACCCAGTACTTC,CASSLGPLAPGETQYF
TRBV7-3,TRBJ2-7,.,.,TGTGCCAGCAGCTTAGTTGGGGCCGGTTACGAGCAGTACTTC,CASSLVGAGYEQYF
TRBV15,TRBJ2-1,TRBD1,.,TGTGCCACCAGCACCTCGCCCCACGGGACAGGGGGCCTTAATGAGCAGTTCTTC,CATSTSPHGTGGLNEQFF
TRBV11-1,TRBJ2-1,.,.,TGTGCCAGCAGCTTAGGGGCCTTTGGTGAGCAGTTCTTC,CASSLGAFGEQFF
TRBV19,TRBJ1-2,TRBD1,.,TGTGCCAGTAGGACGGGGACAGCCGCTAACTATGGCTACACCTTC,CASRTGTAANYGYTF
TRBV2,TRBJ2-2,.,once,TGTGCCAGCAGTACCGGGGGAGCCACCGGGGAGCTGTTTTTT,CASSTGGATGELFF
TRBV9,TRBJ2-7,.,few,TGTGCCAGCAGCGTATATGGTCAGGGGGGCTACGAGCAGTACTTC,CASSVYGQGGYEQYF
TRBV4-2,TRBJ2-2,TRBD2,few,TGTGCCAGCAGCCAAGATGCGACTAGCGGGGGGGCGGGCACCGGGGAGCTGTTTTTT,CASSQDATSGGAGTGELFF
TRBV30,TRBJ2-7,TRBD2,.,TGTGCCTGGAGTACCGCGGGGGGAGAGCAGTACTTC,CAWSTAGGEQYF
TRBV6-1,TRBJ1-4,.,few,TGTGCCAGCAGTGAAGACTACAGAAAAGGACTTGAAAAACTGTTTTTT,CASSEDYRKGLEKLFF
TRBV4-2,TRBJ2-3,TRBD2,.,TGTGCCAGCAGCCAAGATAGGGCTAGCGGGGGGGCAGATACGCAGTATTTT,CASSQDRASGGADTQYF
TRBV18,TRBJ2-6,TRBD1,.,TGTGCCAGCTCACCACCGAACGGACAGGGGGCGCGTGGGGCCAACGTCCTGACTTTC,CASSPPNGQGARGANVLTF
TRBV10-3,TRBJ2-5,TRBD2,.,TGTGCCACCAGGAGTAGCGGGGGAGAAGAGACCCAGTACTTC,CATRSSGGEETQYF
TRBV5-1,TRBJ2-7,TRBD1,.,TGCGCCAGCAGCTTAGGGGACAGGGAGTACGAGCAGTACTTC,CASSLGDREYEQYF
TRBV6-6,TRBJ2-5,TRBD1,few,TGTGCCAGCAGATTGGGACAGCAAGAGACCCAGTACTTC,CASRLGQQETQYF
TRBV5-6,TRBJ1-2,.,.,TGTGCCAGCAGCTTGGCAGGAAAGGATGGCTACACCTTC,CASSLAGKDGYTF
TRBV30,TRBJ2-1,TRBD1,few,TGTGCCTGGAGTGGAACAAGGGGGACAGGTCTTCGGCGGTCCTACAATGAGCAGTTCTTC,CAWSGTRGTGLRRSYNEQFF
TRBV5-1,TRBJ2-3,.,few,TGCGCCAGCAGCCAAGGGGGACGCACAGATACGCAGTATTTT,CASSQGGRTDTQYF
TRBV10-3,TRBJ2-3,.,many,TGTGCCAGCGCGGGCGGCCCCGGGGAAGATACGCAGTATTTT,CASAGGPGEDTQYF
TRBV5-4,TRBJ1-1,.,few,TGTGCCAGCAGCTCCCCCAGGGCCGAAGCTTTCTTT,CASSSPRAEAFF
TRBV7-2,TRBJ2-1,TRBD2,few,TGTGCCAGCAGCTCAAGACTAGCGGGGGGCGCGGGTGAGCAGTTCTTC,CASSSRLAGGAGEQFF
TRBV28,TRBJ2-1,TRBD2,few,TGTGCCAGCAGCTCAACGGGACTAGCGGAATGGGAGCAGTTCTTC,CASSSTGLAEWEQFF
TRBV29-1,TRBJ2-3,TRBD2,.,TGCAGCGTTGAACGGCGGGGGGCAGATACGCAGTATTTT,CSVERRGADTQYF
TRBV5-1,TRBJ2-6,.,.,TGCGCCAGCAGCTTGGTCTACTCTGGGGCCAACGTCCTGACTTTC,CASSLVYSGANVLTF
TRBV7-2,TRBJ2-7,TRBD1,.,TGTGCCAGCAGGACGGACAGGGGCTCCTACGAGCAGTACTTC,CASRTDRGSYEQYF
TRBV4-3,TRBJ1-1,.,.,TGCGCCAGCAGCCCGCAGGGGTGGGGCACTGAAGCTTTCTTT,CASSPQGWGTEAFF
TRBV4-2,TRBJ2-1,.,few,TGTGCCAGCAGCTTTTTGAGTGAGCAGTTCTTC,CASSFLSEQFF
TRBV21-1,TRBJ2-1,.,.,TGTGCCAGCAGCAGGCTCTCCTCGACAGAGAGATGTGTTGATGAGCAGTTCTTC,CASSRLSSTERCVDEQFF
TRBV11-1,TRBJ2-1,.,few,TGTGCCAGCAGCCGAGAGGGCGCCTGGAGTTCCAGCTCCTACAATGAGCAGTTCTTC,CASSREGAWSSSSYNEQFF
TRBV5-1,TRBJ2-1,.,.,TGCGCCAGCAGCTCCTCGGGAACGGGATCCTACAATGAGCAGTTCTTC,CASSSSGTGSYNEQFF
TRBV25-1,TRBJ2-6,.,few,TGTGCCAGCAGAGCATTCTCTGGGGCCAACGTCCTGACTTTC,CASRAFSGANVLTF